This T cell receptor beta chain was observed in a study of OX40 agonist ivuxolimab in advanced cancers. The wider study: Patients received the agonistic anti-OX40 (CD134) antibody ivuxolimab.

This CDR3 has 15 residues. In germline, CDR1 is MNHEY, CDR2 SVGAGI. Trimming removed 0 bases from V and 1 base from J, with 9 bases in between. Study results and limitations: At 0.1 to 3.0 mg/kg, clonal expansion of CD4+ and CD8+ blood T cells had occurred by week 6.

Assay used: immunoSEQ multiplex PCR; TCRdb lists only in-frame clones, some missing. This sample yields about 79,000 clones, of which around 83% are seen a single time; about 0.89% belongs to the top ten. Of note for this clone: What it binds is unknown.

The chain has TRBV6-5 and TRBJ1-1; unclear D gene. The sequence came from an adult with an advanced solid tumor such as melanoma, head and neck, liver or kidney cancer. The sequencing here drew on CD4+ or CD8+ T cells sorted from blood, taken in a trial of the OX40 agonist ivuxolimab. As DNA, the CDR3 is TGTGCCAGCAGTTACTCGAGGAATACGAACACTGAAGCTTTCTTT. Protein: CASSYSRNTNTEAFF.